This T cell receptor (beta chain) was sequenced for a study of T cell responses to AZD1222 COVID-19 vaccine. Germline-derived CDR1 and CDR2 are MNHEY and SMNVEV (reference sequence). The CDR3 is 13 residues long. J lost 3 bases, V lost 6 bases, and 0 bases had no gene match. Produced via immunoSEQ multiplex PCR; TCRdb's table is partial and in-frame only. Among some 140,000 clones, around 93% were seen once, and the ten largest hold around 3%. The sequenced sample was peripheral blood, obtained on day 0 of AZD1222 vaccination. This receptor was obtained from an adult in good health. The chain is built from TRBV27 and TRBJ2-5, with 11 positions matching TRBD2. CDR3 sequence (DNA): TGTGCCAGCAGACTAGCGGGAGAAGAGACCCAGTACTTC. Encoded protein: CASRLAGEETQYF.